The T cell receptor beta chain under discussion was sequenced for a study of shared clonotypes between healthy human individuals. J was trimmed by 1 base and V by 3 bases; bases with no gene match: 4. Germline V gives CDR1 MGHRA, CDR2 YSYEKL. This CDR3 region has 16 residues. Clones were sequenced by immunoSEQ multiplex PCR, and TCRdb holds only the in-frame ones, with some missing. Among about 2,500,000 clones listed, over 85% were seen once. The V and J genes are TRBV4-1 and TRBJ1-2; 11 nucleotides agree with TRBD1. The TCR was taken from a man aged 18 to 30 in good health. Sequenced sample: naive CD4+ T cells sorted from blood. Subset: CD45RA+ positively selected. The CDR3 is CASSQGTGGDNYGYTF. The CDR3 DNA follows: TGCGCCAGCAGCCAGGGGACAGGGGGAGATAACTATGGCTACACCTTC.